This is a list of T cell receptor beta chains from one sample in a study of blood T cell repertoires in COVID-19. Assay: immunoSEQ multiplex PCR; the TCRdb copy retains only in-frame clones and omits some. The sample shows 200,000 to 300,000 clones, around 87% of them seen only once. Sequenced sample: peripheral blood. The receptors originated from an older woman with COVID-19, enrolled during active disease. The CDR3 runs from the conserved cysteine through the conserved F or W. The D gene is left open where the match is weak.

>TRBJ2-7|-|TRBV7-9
CASSPGRDRESGEQYF
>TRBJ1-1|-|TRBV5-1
CASSYRRAGGTEAFF
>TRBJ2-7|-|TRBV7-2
CASSSGWEKDEQYF
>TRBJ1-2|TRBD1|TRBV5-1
CASSLATGGGYGYTF
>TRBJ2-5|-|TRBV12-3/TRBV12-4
CASSEDSQETQYF
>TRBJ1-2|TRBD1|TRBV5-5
CASSLGQGGRGRSYGYTF
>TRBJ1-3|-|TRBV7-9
CASSLSGGRGNTIYF
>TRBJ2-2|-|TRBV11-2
CASSSGPRRSTGELFF
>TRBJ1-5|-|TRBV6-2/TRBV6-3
CASSYGGGQPQHF
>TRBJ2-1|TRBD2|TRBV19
CASSGLADINEQFF
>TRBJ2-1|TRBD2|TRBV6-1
CASSELASGRALQFF
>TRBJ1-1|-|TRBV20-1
CSASGVRGLNTEAFF
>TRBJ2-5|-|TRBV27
CASSPPGSRTQYF
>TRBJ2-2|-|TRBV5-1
CASSLTTANTGELFF
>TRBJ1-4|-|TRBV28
CASSPATNEKLFF